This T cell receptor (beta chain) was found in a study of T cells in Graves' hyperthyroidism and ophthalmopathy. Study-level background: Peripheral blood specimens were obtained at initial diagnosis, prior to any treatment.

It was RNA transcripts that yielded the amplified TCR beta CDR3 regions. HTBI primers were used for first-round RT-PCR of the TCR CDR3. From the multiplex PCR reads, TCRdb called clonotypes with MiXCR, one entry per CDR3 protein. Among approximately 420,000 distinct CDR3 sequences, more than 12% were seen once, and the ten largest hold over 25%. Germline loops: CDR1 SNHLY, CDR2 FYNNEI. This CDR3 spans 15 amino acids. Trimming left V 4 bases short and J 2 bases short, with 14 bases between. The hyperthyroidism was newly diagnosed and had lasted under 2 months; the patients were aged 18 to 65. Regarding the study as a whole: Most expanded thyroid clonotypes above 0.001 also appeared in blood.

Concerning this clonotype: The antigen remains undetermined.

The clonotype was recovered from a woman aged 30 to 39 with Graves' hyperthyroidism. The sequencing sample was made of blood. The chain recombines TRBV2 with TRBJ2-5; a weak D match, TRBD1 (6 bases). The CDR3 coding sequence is TGTGCCAGCAGTGTGAGCAGGGGATCACAAGAGACCCAGTACTTC. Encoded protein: CASSVSRGSQETQYF.